The T cell receptor beta chain described here comes from a study of identical twins. Whole-study findings and limits: Twin sharing of out-of-frame TCR alpha was underestimated by models in monozygotic pairs. Fewer insertions were carried by abundant cord blood beta clonotypes, but none was seen in memory repertoires.

As concerns this clonotype: Its target is unknown.

This CDR3 is built from 13 residues. V lost 6 bases and J lost 2, with 12 bases in between. Germline CDR1 reads DFQATT; CDR2 reads SNEGSKA (reference sequence). Using its own MiXCR run on the 5' RACE reads, TCRdb lists one record per CDR3 protein. The table lists 500,000 to 550,000 distinct CDR3 sequences, roughly 21% of them singletons. The same specimen was also included in a second study, on T cells expressing NK-cell markers.

This clonotype was obtained from a woman under 30 in good health. The specimen sequenced was CD4+ T cells sorted from blood. V is TRBV20-1 and J is TRBJ2-3, with TRBD2 as a possible D gene (6 bases). CDR3 amino acids: CSAPGEDTDTQYF. DNA of the CDR3: TGCAGTGCGCCGGGGGAGGACACAGATACGCAGTATTTT.